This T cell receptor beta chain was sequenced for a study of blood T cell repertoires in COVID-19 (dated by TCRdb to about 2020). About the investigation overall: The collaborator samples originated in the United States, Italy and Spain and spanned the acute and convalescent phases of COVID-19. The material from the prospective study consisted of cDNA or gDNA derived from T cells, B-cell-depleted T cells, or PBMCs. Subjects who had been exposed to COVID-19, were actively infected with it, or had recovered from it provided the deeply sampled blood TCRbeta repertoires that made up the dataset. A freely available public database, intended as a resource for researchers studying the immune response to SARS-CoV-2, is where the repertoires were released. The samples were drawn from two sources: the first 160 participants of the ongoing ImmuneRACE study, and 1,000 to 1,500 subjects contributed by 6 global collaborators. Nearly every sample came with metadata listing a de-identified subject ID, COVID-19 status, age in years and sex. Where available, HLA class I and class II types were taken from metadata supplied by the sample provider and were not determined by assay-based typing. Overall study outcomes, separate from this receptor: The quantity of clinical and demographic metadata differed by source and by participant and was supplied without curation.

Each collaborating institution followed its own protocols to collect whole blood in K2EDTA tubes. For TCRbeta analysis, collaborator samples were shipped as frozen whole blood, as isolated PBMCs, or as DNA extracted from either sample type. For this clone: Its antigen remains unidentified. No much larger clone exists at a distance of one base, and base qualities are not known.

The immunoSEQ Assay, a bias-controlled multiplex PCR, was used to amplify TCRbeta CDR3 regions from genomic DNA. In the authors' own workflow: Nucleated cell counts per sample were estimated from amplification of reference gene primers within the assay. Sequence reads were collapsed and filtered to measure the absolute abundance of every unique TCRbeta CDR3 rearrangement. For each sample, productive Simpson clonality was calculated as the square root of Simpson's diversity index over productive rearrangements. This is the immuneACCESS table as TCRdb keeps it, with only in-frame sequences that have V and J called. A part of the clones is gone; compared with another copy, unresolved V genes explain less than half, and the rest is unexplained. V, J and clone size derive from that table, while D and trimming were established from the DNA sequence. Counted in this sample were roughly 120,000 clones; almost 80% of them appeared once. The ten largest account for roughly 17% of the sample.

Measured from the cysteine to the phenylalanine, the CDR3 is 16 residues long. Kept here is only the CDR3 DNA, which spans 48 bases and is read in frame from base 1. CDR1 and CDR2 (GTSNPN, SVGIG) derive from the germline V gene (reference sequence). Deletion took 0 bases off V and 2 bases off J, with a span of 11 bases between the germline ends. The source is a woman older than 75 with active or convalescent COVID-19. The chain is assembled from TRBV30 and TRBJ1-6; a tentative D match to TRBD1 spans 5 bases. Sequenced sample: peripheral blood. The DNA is TGTGCCTGGAGTGTACAGGCACGACCCTATAATTCACCCCTCCACTTT. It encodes CAWSVQARPYNSPLHF.